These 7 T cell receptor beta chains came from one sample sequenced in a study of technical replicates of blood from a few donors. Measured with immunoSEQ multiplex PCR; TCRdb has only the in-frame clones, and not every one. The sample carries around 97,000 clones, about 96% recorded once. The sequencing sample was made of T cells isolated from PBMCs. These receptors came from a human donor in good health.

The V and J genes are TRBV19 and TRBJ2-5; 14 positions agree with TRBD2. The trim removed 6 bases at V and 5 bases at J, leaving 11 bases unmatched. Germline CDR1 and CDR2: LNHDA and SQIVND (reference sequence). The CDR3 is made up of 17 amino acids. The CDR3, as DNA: TGTGCCAGTAGGGGACTAGCGGGAGAGGAGGGAAGCGAGACCCAGTACTTC. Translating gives CASRGLAGEEGSETQYF.

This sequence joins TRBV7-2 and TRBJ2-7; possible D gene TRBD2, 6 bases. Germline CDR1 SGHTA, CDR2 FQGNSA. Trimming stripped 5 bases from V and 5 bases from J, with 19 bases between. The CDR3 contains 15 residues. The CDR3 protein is CASSPRAGIFNEQYF. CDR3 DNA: TGTGCCAGCAGCCCCAGGGCGGGGATTTTCAACGAGCAGTACTTC.

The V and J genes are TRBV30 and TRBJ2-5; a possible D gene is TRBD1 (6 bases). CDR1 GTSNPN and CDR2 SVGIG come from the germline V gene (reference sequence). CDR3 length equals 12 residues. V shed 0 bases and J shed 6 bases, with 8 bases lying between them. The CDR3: CAWSVQGQTQYF. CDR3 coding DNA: TGTGCCTGGAGTGTACAGGGTCAGACCCAGTACTTC.

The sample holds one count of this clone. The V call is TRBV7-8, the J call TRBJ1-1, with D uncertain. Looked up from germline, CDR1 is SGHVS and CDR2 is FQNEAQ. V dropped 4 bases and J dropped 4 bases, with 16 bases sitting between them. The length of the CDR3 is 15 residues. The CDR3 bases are TGTGCCAGCAGCTACCTTGACTCGGGGTCCACTGAAGCTTTCTTT. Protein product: CASSYLDSGSTEAFF. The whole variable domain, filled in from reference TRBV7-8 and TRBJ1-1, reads GAGVSQSPRYKVAKRGQDVALRCDPISGHVSLFWYQQALGQGPEFLTYFQNEAQLDKSGLPSDRFFAERPEGSVSTLKIQRTQQEDSAVYLCASSYLDSGSTEAFFGQGTRLTVV.

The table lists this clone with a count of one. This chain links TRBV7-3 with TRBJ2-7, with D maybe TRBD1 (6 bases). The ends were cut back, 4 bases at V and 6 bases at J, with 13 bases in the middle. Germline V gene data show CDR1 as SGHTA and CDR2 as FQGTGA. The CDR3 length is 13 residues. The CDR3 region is CASSSQGLGEQYF. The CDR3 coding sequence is TGTGCCAGCAGCTCACAGGGTCTAGGCGAGCAGTACTTC.

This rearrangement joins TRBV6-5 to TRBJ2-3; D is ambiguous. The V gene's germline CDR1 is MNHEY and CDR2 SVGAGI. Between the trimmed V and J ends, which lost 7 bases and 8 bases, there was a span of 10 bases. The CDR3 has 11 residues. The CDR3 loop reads CASILRGTQYF. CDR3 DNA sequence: TGTGCCAGCATCCTACGTGGTACGCAGTATTTT.

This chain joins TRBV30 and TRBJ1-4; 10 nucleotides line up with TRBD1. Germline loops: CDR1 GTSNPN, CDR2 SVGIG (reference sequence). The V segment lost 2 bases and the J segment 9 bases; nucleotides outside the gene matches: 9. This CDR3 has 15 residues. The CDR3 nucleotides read TGTGCCTGGAGTCCCTCCTTGGACAGGGGGAAAAAACTGTTTTTT. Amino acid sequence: CAWSPSLDRGKKLFF.